This T cell receptor (beta chain) was captured by sequencing in a study of T-cell reconstitution after alpha-beta-depleted transplantation in children. The library targeted TCRbeta and was prepared with unique molecular identifiers. TCRdb reprocessed the PCR reads via MiXCR and lists one record per CDR3 protein. The sample consists of roughly 490,000 distinct CDR3 sequences, about an eighth of them appearing once. Trimming stripped 1 base from V and 5 bases from J, with 8 bases between. Germline V gene lookup returns CDR1 MDHEN and CDR2 SYDVKM. CDR3 length equals 13 residues. This clonotype was seen only a few times.

The source of this sequence is a female patient between 2 and 15 years old who had a stem cell transplant for aplastic anemia, so the T cells may come from the graft donor. The chain is built from TRBV28 and TRBJ2-5; no clear D gene. The input for sequencing was PBMCs, mostly from graft donor cells, taken 180 days after TCRalphabeta/CD19-depleted stem cell transplant. The chain's CDR3 is CASSLYHRETQYF. CDR3 DNA: TGTGCCAGCAGTTTATACCACCGGGAGACCCAGTACTTC.